These 9 T cell receptor beta chains originate from one sample sequenced in a study of beta chain features in type 1 diabetes. Study results and limitations: Among patients with Type 1 diabetes, TCRB CDR3s were moderately but significantly shorter in every one of the four CD4+ subsets.

The authors reverse transcribed all of the isolated RNA, so sequencing captured expressed TCRB transcripts. Profiling relied on immunoSEQ multiplex PCR, and the TCRdb table lists in-frame clones only, not all of them. The repertoire holds roughly 26,000 clones, with roughly 53% as singletons. No antigens are known for them. The sequencing input was stem cell memory CD4+ T cells from blood. The origin of the receptors is a man younger than 45 with type 1 diabetes.

CDR3 sequence (DNA): TGTGCCAGCAGCCAGAGAACAGGGATCGACTATGGCTACACCTTC. It encodes CASSQRTGIDYGYTF. This chain uses TRBV4-2 with TRBJ1-2, with TRBD1 as a possible D gene (6 bases). Germline V CDR1 and CDR2: LGHNA, YNFKEQ. V lost 3 bases and J 3 bases, leaving 14 bases between the germline ends. The CDR3 is 15 amino acids.

The V and J genes are TRBV5-1 and TRBJ2-3; D is perhaps TRBD1 (6 bases). The CDR3 totals 14 residues. Between the trimmed V and J ends, which lost 3 bases and 6 bases, there was a span of 14 bases. The germline CDR1 and CDR2 sequences are SGHRS and YFSETQ. CDR3 nucleotide sequence: TGCGCCAGCAGCTACTACAGGGTTGGGGATACGCAGTATTTT. Encoded protein: CASSYYRVGDTQYF.

The chain is built from TRBV10-3 and TRBJ2-2; 10 bases are a match to TRBD2. CDR1 and CDR2 from the germline V gene are ENHRY and SYGVKD. The CDR3 has 12 amino acids. Trimming removed 10 bases from V and 10 bases from J; junction bases left unmatched: 6. The CDR3 loop is CASTGTSEELFF. CDR3 DNA: TGTGCCAGCACAGGGACTAGCGAGGAGCTGTTTTTT.

The chain couples TRBV30 to TRBJ2-4; weak D call: TRBD2 (6 bases). Trimming pared 4 bases from V and 0 bases from J, leaving 19 bases between. This CDR3 contains 17 residues. Germline CDR1 GTSNPN, CDR2 SVGIG (reference sequence). CDR3 in amino acids: CAWNGGASRLAKNIQYF. Written as DNA, the CDR3 is TGTGCCTGGAATGGCGGGGCCAGCAGACTAGCCAAAAACATTCAGTACTTC.

This clone was picked up a small number of times. In DNA form, the CDR3 reads TGTGCCAGCGGTCGACAAGTCGGGAACACTGAAGCTTTCTTT. It translates to CASGRQVGNTEAFF. V usage is TRBV6-5 and J usage is TRBJ1-1, with D hard to call. Looked up from germline, CDR1 is MNHEY and CDR2 is SVGAGI. The CDR3 totals 14 residues. V lost 8 bases, J lost 1 base, and 14 bases lay in between.

Only a few counts were recorded for this clone. The chain carries TRBV7-9 and TRBJ1-4; 11 bases agree with TRBD1. CDR1 SEHNR and CDR2 FQNEAQ come from the germline V gene (reference sequence). Trimming at V came to 5 bases and at J to 8 bases, leaving 7 bases not matched to a gene. The CDR3 runs 15 residues. The CDR3 DNA reads TGTGCCAGCAGCATTGGACAGGGGGCTCGAGAAAAACTGTTTTTT. Its translation: CASSIGQGAREKLFF.

This clone was recorded once. The V call is TRBV5-6, the J call TRBJ2-4; a weak D match, TRBD2 (6 bases). This CDR3 contains 15 residues. Germline CDR1 SGHDT, CDR2 YYEEEE. Trimming removed 4 bases from V and 6 bases from J, with 17 bases in between. The CDR3 region has the DNA TGTGCCAGCAGCCCTATGGGGGGTGCGGGAAACATTCAGTACTTC. Translated: CASSPMGGAGNIQYF. Full variable domain (rest looked up from reference TRBV5-6 and TRBJ2-4): DAGVTQSPTHLIKTRGQQVTLRCSPKSGHDTVSWYQQALGQGPQFIFQYYEEEERQRGNFPDRFSGHQFPNYSSELNVNALLLGDSALYLCASSPMGGAGNIQYFGAGTRLSVL.

In this sample, this clone turned up once. The rearrangement uses TRBV5-1 and TRBJ1-4; TRBD1 is a possible D gene (5 bases). This CDR3 region has 14 residues. CDR1 and CDR2 from the germline V gene are SGHRS and YFSETQ. Trimming stripped 5 bases from V and 0 bases from J, with 8 bases between. In DNA, the CDR3 is TGCGCCAGCAGTGGGACTGCAACTAATGAAAAACTGTTTTTT. This encodes CASSGTATNEKLFF.

This clone was seen a few times. The rearrangement links TRBV29-1 to TRBJ2-1, with 7 positions matching TRBD2. The CDR3 is made up of 16 amino acids. J was trimmed by 0 bases and V by 5 bases; bases with no gene match: 10. Germline values: CDR1 SQVTM, CDR2 ANQGSEA. The CDR3 protein is CSVKRGGSDSYNEQFF. The CDR3, as DNA: TGCAGCGTTAAGCGTGGCGGGAGCGACTCCTACAATGAGCAGTTCTTC.